This T cell receptor beta chain was obtained from a study of T cells after yellow fever vaccination. Turning to this clonotype: Its specificity is not known.

The V segment lost 6 bases and the J segment 8 bases; nucleotides outside the gene matches: 13. Germline CDR1 MDHEN, CDR2 SYDVKM. This CDR3 region has 17 residues. From the 5' RACE reads, TCRdb called clonotypes with MiXCR, one entry per CDR3 protein. The table has approximately 550,000 distinct CDR3 sequences, roughly 12% seen once. Study findings and constraints: Compared with primary, the secondary response was weaker and peaked at day 5, not 15.

This receptor was obtained from a man aged 25 to 45 who received the YFV17D yellow fever vaccine. This material consisted of PBMCs, taken on the day of the yellow fever booster vaccination. V usage is TRBV28 and J usage is TRBJ2-1, with TRBD2 matching 13 bases. The CDR3 is CASSLPGTSGTQDEQFF. Here the CDR3 DNA reads TGTGCCAGCAGCCTCCCCGGGACTAGCGGGACCCAGGATGAGCAGTTCTTC.